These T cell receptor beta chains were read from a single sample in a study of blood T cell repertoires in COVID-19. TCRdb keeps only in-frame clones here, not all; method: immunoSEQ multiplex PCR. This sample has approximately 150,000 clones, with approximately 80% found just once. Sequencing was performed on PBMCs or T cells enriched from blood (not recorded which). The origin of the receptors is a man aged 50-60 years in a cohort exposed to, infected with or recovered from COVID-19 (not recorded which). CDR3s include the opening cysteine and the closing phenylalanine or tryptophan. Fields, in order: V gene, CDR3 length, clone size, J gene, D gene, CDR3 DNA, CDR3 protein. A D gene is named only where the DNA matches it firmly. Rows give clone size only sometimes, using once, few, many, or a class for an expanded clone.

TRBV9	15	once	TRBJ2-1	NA	TGTGCCAGCAGCGTGAACCGAGACATCAACAATGAGCAGTTCTTC	CASSVNRDINNEQFF
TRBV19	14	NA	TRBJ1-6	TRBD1	TGTGCCAGTAGTTTGGCCGGACAGGCTTCACCCCTCCACTTT	CASSLAGQASPLHF
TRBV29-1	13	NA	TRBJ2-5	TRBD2	TGCAGCGTTGTCGGACTAGACCAAGAGACCCAGTACTTC	CSVVGLDQETQYF
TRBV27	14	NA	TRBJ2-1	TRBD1	TGTGCCACCCGCCTGGGACAGGGCAACAATGAGCAGTTCTTC	CATRLGQGNNEQFF
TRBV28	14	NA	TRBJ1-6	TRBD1	TGTGCCACCCAGGGGACAGGGTATAATTCACCCCTCCACTTT	CATQGTGYNSPLHF
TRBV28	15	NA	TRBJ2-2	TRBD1	TGTGCCAGCAAACTGACAGGGTCGAACACCGGGGAGCTGTTTTTT	CASKLTGSNTGELFF
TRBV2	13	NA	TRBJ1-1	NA	TGTGCCAGCAGTCGACAGGTGCGGACTGAAGCTTTCTTT	CASSRQVRTEAFF
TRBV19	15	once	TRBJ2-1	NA	TGTGCCAGTAGTATATCGGGGAACTCCTACAATGAGCAGTTCTTC	CASSISGNSYNEQFF
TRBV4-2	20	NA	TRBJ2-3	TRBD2	TGTGCCAGCAGCCAAGATCTACTAGCGGGAGGCCCACGGTCGTCAGATACGCAGTATTTT	CASSQDLLAGGPRSSDTQYF
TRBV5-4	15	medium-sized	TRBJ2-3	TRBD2	TGTGCCAGCAGCGGCGGGAGTGTAAGCACAGATACGCAGTATTTT	CASSGGSVSTDTQYF
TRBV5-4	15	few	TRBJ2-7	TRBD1	TGTGCCAGCAGCTACGGACAGGGACGGACCTACGAGCAGTACTTC	CASSYGQGRTYEQYF
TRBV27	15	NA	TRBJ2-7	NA	TGTGCCAGCAGTTTAGGCGGGACGGTATCCGCCGAGCAGTACTTC	CASSLGGTVSAEQYF
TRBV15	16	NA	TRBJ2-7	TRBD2	TGTGCCACCAGCAGAGGGGCTAGCGGGAGGCCCCACGAGCAGTACTTC	CATSRGASGRPHEQYF
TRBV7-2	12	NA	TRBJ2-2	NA	TGTGCCAGCAGCTCCTACACCGGGGAGCTGTTTTTT	CASSSYTGELFF
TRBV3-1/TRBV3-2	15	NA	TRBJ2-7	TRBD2	TGTGCCAGCAGCCCGCGGACTAGCGGGAGTTACGAGCAGTACTTC	CASSPRTSGSYEQYF
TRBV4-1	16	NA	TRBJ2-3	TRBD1	TGCGCCAGCAGCCAAGATGGAACAGGGGGCGGGGATACGCAGTATTTT	CASSQDGTGGGDTQYF
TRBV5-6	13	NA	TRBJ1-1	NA	TGTGCCAGCAGCTTCAGAGGGTCCACTGAAGCTTTCTTT	CASSFRGSTEAFF
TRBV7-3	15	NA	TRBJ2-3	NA	TGTGCCAGCAGCTTTGATGGAGGGGTAACAGATACGCAGTATTTT	CASSFDGGVTDTQYF
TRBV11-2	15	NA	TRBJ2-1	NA	TGTGCCAGCAGCTTAGACCCAGGGGTCTACAATGAGCAGTTCTTC	CASSLDPGVYNEQFF
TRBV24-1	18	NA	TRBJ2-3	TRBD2	TGTGCCACCAGTGGTGATAGCGGGAATACCTATTTAACAGATACGCAGTATTTT	CATSGDSGNTYLTDTQYF
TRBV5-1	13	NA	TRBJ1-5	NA	TGCGCCAGCAGCTTGGCGGGGGTCCAGCCCCAGCATTTT	CASSLAGVQPQHF
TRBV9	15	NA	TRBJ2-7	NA	TGTGCCAGCAGCGTAGCGGAGGCCTCGGCAGGCGAGCAGTACTTC	CASSVAEASAGEQYF
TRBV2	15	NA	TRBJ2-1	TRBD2	TGTGCCAGCAGTGACGGGGGGGAGGCCTACAATGAGCAGTTCTTC	CASSDGGEAYNEQFF
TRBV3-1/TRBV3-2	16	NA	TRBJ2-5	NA	TGTGCCAGCAGCCAAAACCTATACGTAAATGGAGAGACCCAGTACTTC	CASSQNLYVNGETQYF
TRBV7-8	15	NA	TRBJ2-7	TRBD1	TGTGCCAGCAGCCCAGACAGGGAGCGATCCTACGAGCAGTACTTC	CASSPDRERSYEQYF
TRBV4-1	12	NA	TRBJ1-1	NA	TGCGCCAGCAGCCAAGACGGTCTTGAAGCTTTCTTT	CASSQDGLEAFF
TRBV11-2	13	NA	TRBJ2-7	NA	TGTGCCAGCAGAGCAGACACCTCCTACGAGCAGTACTTC	CASRADTSYEQYF
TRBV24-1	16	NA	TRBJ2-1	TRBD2	TGTGCCACCAGTGATCCGATCGGACTAGCGTTGAATGAGCAGTTCTTC	CATSDPIGLALNEQFF
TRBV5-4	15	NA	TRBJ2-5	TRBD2	TGTGCCAGCAGCATACCAGCGGGGGGGGTTCAGACCCAGTACTTC	CASSIPAGGVQTQYF
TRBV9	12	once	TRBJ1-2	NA	TGTGCCAGCAGGGAGGCAGCGTATCGCTACACCTTC	CASREAAYRYTF
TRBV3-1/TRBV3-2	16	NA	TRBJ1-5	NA	TGTGCCAGCAGCCCGGGAGGGGGGGTTGCGAATCAGCCCCAGCATTTT	CASSPGGGVANQPQHF
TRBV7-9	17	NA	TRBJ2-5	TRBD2	TGTGCCAGCAGCCTCTCGGGGGGGACTCCTGGCCGGGAGACCCAGTACTTC	CASSLSGGTPGRETQYF
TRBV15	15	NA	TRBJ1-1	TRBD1	TGTGCCACCAGCAGAAAAAGACAGGGGAACACTGAAGCTTTCTTT	CATSRKRQGNTEAFF
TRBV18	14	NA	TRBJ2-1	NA	TGTGCCAGCTCACCGAGTCCTTCCGGGGGTGAGCAGTTCTTC	CASSPSPSGGEQFF
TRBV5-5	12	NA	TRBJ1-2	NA	TGTGCCAGCAGCTTGAACGGGTATGGCTACACCTTC	CASSLNGYGYTF
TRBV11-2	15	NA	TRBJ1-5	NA	TGTGCCAGCAGCGAAATTTGGGGGGAAAATCAGCCCCAGCATTTT	CASSEIWGENQPQHF
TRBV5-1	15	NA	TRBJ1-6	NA	TGCGCCAGCAGCTTGGCCACCGAGGCCAGTTCACCCCTCCACTTT	CASSLATEASSPLHF